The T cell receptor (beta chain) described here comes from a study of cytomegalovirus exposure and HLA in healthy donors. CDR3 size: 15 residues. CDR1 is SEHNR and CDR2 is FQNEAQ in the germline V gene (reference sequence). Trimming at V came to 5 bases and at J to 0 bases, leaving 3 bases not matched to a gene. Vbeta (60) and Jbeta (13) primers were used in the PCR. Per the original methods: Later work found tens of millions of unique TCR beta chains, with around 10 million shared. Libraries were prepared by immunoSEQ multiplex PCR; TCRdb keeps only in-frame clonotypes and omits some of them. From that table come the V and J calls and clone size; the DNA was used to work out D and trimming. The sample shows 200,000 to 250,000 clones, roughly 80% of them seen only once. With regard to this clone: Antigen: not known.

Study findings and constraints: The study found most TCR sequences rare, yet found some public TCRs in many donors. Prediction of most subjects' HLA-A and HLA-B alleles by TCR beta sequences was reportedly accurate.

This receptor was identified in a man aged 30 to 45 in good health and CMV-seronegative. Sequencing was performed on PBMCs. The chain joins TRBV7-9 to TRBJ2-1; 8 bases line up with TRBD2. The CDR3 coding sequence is TGTGCCAGCAGCCAGCGGGGGAGCTCCTACAATGAGCAGTTCTTC. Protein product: CASSQRGSSYNEQFF.